The rows below give T cell receptor beta chains drawn from one sample of a study of cytotoxic CD8 clonotypes in ibrutinib-treated CLL. Sequenced by immunoSEQ multiplex PCR; TCRdb stores in-frame clones only, minus some. The profile covers some 200,000 clones, with around 72% appearing a single time and roughly 13% taken by the ten largest. The input for sequencing was PBMCs, taken after 24 months of ibrutinib treatment. All receptors derive from a human donor with chronic lymphocytic leukemia. Each CDR3 is given with its conserved first and last residue. D genes are given only for firm matches. Clone size, where shown, is once, few, many, or a class for clones that have expanded.

clone_size: .
v_call: TRBV9
j_call: TRBJ2-1
d_call: .
cdr3_nt: TGTGCCAGCAGCCCCTCTAGCTCCTACAATGAGCAGTTCTTC
cdr3_aa: CASSPSSSYNEQFF

clone_size: .
v_call: TRBV18
j_call: TRBJ1-3
d_call: .
cdr3_nt: TGTGCCAGCTCACCAAACGGGGTTACTGGAAACACCATATATTTT
cdr3_aa: CASSPNGVTGNTIYF

clone_size: .
v_call: TRBV15
j_call: TRBJ2-1
d_call: .
cdr3_nt: TGTGCCACCAGCAGGGCAGGGGTATTCAATGAGCAGTTCTTC
cdr3_aa: CATSRAGVFNEQFF

clone_size: few
v_call: TRBV10-1
j_call: TRBJ2-5
d_call: TRBD2
cdr3_nt: TGCGCCAGCAGTGAGAGACTAGCGGGAAGGGAGACCCAGTACTTC
cdr3_aa: CASSERLAGRETQYF

clone_size: .
v_call: TRBV7-9
j_call: TRBJ1-1
d_call: .
cdr3_nt: TGTGCCAGCAGCTTGGGAGGGGTGACTGAAGCTTTCTTT
cdr3_aa: CASSLGGVTEAFF

clone_size: few
v_call: TRBV7-9
j_call: TRBJ1-2
d_call: .
cdr3_nt: TGTGCCAGCAGCGCCCAGGGTGGCTATGGCTACACCTTC
cdr3_aa: CASSAQGGYGYTF

clone_size: .
v_call: TRBV30
j_call: TRBJ1-4
d_call: .
cdr3_nt: TGTGCCTGGAGTGTAACCCGGGGGGTAGGGGAAAAACTGTTTTTT
cdr3_aa: CAWSVTRGVGEKLFF

clone_size: .
v_call: TRBV5-1
j_call: TRBJ2-5
d_call: .
cdr3_nt: TGCGCCAGCAGCTTGACAGGCGAGACCCAGTACTTC
cdr3_aa: CASSLTGETQYF

clone_size: .
v_call: TRBV27
j_call: TRBJ2-1
d_call: TRBD2
cdr3_nt: TGTGCCAGCAGTTTACTAGCGGGATTCCACAATGAGCAGTTCTTC
cdr3_aa: CASSLLAGFHNEQFF

clone_size: .
v_call: TRBV7-7
j_call: TRBJ2-3
d_call: TRBD2
cdr3_nt: TGTGCCAGCAGCTCGGGACTAGCGGCAGATACGCAGTATTTT
cdr3_aa: CASSSGLAADTQYF

clone_size: .
v_call: TRBV4-2
j_call: TRBJ2-3
d_call: .
cdr3_nt: TGTGCCAGCAGCCAAAACGAAGAACTAGGACTGATCACAGATACGCAGTATTTT
cdr3_aa: CASSQNEELGLITDTQYF

clone_size: .
v_call: TRBV4-1
j_call: TRBJ2-7
d_call: .
cdr3_nt: TGCGCCAGCAGCCTTACAGGTAGCTCCTACGAGCAGTACTTC
cdr3_aa: CASSLTGSSYEQYF

clone_size: .
v_call: TRBV11-1
j_call: TRBJ2-7
d_call: TRBD1
cdr3_nt: TGTGCCAGCAGCCCCAGGGGGTACTCCTACGAGCAGTACTTC
cdr3_aa: CASSPRGYSYEQYF

clone_size: .
v_call: TRBV10-2
j_call: TRBJ1-2
d_call: TRBD1
cdr3_nt: TGCGCCAGCACCGGAGGGACAGGGAATGGCTACACCTTC
cdr3_aa: CASTGGTGNGYTF

clone_size: .
v_call: TRBV7-9
j_call: TRBJ2-7
d_call: TRBD1
cdr3_nt: TGTGCCAGCAGCTTCTACCGGGACAGTCCTCGCAACGAGCAGTACTTC
cdr3_aa: CASSFYRDSPRNEQYF

clone_size: once
v_call: TRBV14
j_call: TRBJ2-1
d_call: .
cdr3_nt: TGTGCCAGCAGCCAAACAGGGAGAGGTCTCGATGAGCAGTTCTTC
cdr3_aa: CASSQTGRGLDEQFF

clone_size: .
v_call: TRBV5-1
j_call: TRBJ2-2
d_call: .
cdr3_nt: TGCGCCAGCAGCTTGGATAGTGGCACCGGGGAGCTGTTTTTT
cdr3_aa: CASSLDSGTGELFF

clone_size: .
v_call: TRBV25-1
j_call: TRBJ2-7
d_call: .
cdr3_nt: TGTGCCAGCAGTGAATTCGGCTACGAGCAGTACTTC
cdr3_aa: CASSEFGYEQYF

clone_size: .
v_call: TRBV6-5
j_call: TRBJ1-2
d_call: TRBD1
cdr3_nt: TGTGCCAGCAGTAGACAGGGGATAAATGGCTACACCTTC
cdr3_aa: CASSRQGINGYTF

clone_size: .
v_call: TRBV7-2
j_call: TRBJ1-2
d_call: TRBD1
cdr3_nt: TGTGCCAGCACCCTGACAGGGGCAGACTATGGCTACACCTTC
cdr3_aa: CASTLTGADYGYTF

clone_size: .
v_call: TRBV19
j_call: TRBJ2-7
d_call: .
cdr3_nt: TGTGCCAGTAGTATAGGGACGGGCTCCTACGAGCAGTACTTC
cdr3_aa: CASSIGTGSYEQYF

clone_size: .
v_call: TRBV7-2
j_call: TRBJ2-1
d_call: TRBD2
cdr3_nt: TGTGCCAGCAGCTTCGTTTCTGGAACTAGCGGATACAATGAGCAGTTCTTC
cdr3_aa: CASSFVSGTSGYNEQFF

clone_size: .
v_call: TRBV29-1
j_call: TRBJ2-2
d_call: .
cdr3_nt: TGCAGCGGAGCTAGGTCTGCGGACACCGGGGAGCTGTTTTTT
cdr3_aa: CSGARSADTGELFF

clone_size: .
v_call: TRBV4-3
j_call: TRBJ2-1
d_call: .
cdr3_nt: TGCGCCAGCAGCCAAGTCTCAAGGGGCTATGAGCAGTTCTTC
cdr3_aa: CASSQVSRGYEQFF

clone_size: .
v_call: TRBV6-5
j_call: TRBJ1-2
d_call: .
cdr3_nt: TGTGCCAGCAGTTACTCCCCGGCAGGGCCCTATGGCTACACCTTC
cdr3_aa: CASSYSPAGPYGYTF

clone_size: .
v_call: TRBV14
j_call: TRBJ2-7
d_call: .
cdr3_nt: TGTGCCAGCAGCCCCCTTGGAGAGGGGAGGTACGAGCAGTACTTC
cdr3_aa: CASSPLGEGRYEQYF

clone_size: few
v_call: TRBV2
j_call: TRBJ1-2
d_call: .
cdr3_nt: TGTGCCAGCAGTGAAAGGGGAACCTATGGCTACACCTTC
cdr3_aa: CASSERGTYGYTF

clone_size: .
v_call: TRBV6-5
j_call: TRBJ1-4
d_call: .
cdr3_nt: TGTGCCAGCAGTTACTCGGCAGGGGAGTACGGAAAACTGTTTTTT
cdr3_aa: CASSYSAGEYGKLFF

clone_size: .
v_call: TRBV7-6
j_call: TRBJ1-1
d_call: .
cdr3_nt: TGTGCCAGCAGCTTAGTGGCAGGGTCCATGAACACTGAAGCTTTCTTT
cdr3_aa: CASSLVAGSMNTEAFF

clone_size: .
v_call: TRBV4-3
j_call: TRBJ2-3
d_call: .
cdr3_nt: TGCGCCAGCAGCCATAGACCCATCCGAGAATCTAGCACAGATACGCAGTATTTT
cdr3_aa: CASSHRPIRESSTDTQYF

clone_size: few
v_call: TRBV28
j_call: TRBJ2-3
d_call: .
cdr3_nt: TGTGCCAGCACTCCTCCGATCGGAGATCGCACAGATACGCAGTATTTT
cdr3_aa: CASTPPIGDRTDTQYF

clone_size: .
v_call: TRBV7-2
j_call: TRBJ2-7
d_call: TRBD1
cdr3_nt: TGTGCCAGCAGCGTCGGGACAGGGGGCTACGAGCAGTACTTC
cdr3_aa: CASSVGTGGYEQYF

clone_size: .
v_call: TRBV7-8
j_call: TRBJ2-5
d_call: .
cdr3_nt: TGTGCCAGCAGCCCAGGGTCAGGACTCCAAGAGACCCAGTACTTC
cdr3_aa: CASSPGSGLQETQYF

clone_size: .
v_call: TRBV9
j_call: TRBJ2-2
d_call: .
cdr3_nt: TGTGCCAGCAGCGTGAACCTGGGATGGGCCGGGGAGCTGTTTTTT
cdr3_aa: CASSVNLGWAGELFF

clone_size: once
v_call: TRBV5-4
j_call: TRBJ2-7
d_call: .
cdr3_nt: TGTGCCAGCAGCTTGGGTTTAGCGAGCACCTACGAGCAGTACTTC
cdr3_aa: CASSLGLASTYEQYF